This record looks at one TCR beta chain sequence and its context. Together with a sample-barcoded 5' primer, a J-beta primer mix was included in a second PCR lasting about 6 to 11 cycles. MiXCR, run by TCRdb on the 5' RACE reads, gives a single entry per CDR3 protein. This table holds some 1.7 million distinct CDR3 sequences, approximately 28% found once. This sample stems from a study of blood T cells in healthy people across ages. Material: blood. The clonotype originates from a woman between 25 and 40 years old in good health.

In nucleotides, the CDR3 is TGTGCCAGCAGCCCGGGACTAGCGGGAGGGCCTGGGGGCAATGAGCAGTTCTTC. Encoded protein: CASSPGLAGGPGGNEQFF. The gene calls are TRBV7-2 and TRBJ2-1; 16 nucleotides agree with TRBD2. Trimming removed 5 bases from V and 6 bases from J; junction bases left unmatched: 10. CDR3 length: 18 amino acids. Looked up from germline, CDR1 is SGHTA and CDR2 is FQGNSA.